This T cell receptor (beta chain) stems from a study of blood T cell repertoires in COVID-19 (dated by TCRdb to 2018 to 2021). At the level of the whole study: The collaborator samples originated in the United States, Italy and Spain and spanned the acute and convalescent phases of COVID-19. The material from the prospective study consisted of cDNA or gDNA derived from T cells, B-cell-depleted T cells, or PBMCs. Subjects who had been exposed to COVID-19, were actively infected with it, or had recovered from it provided the deeply sampled blood TCRbeta repertoires that made up the dataset. The repertoires were released in a freely available public database meant as a resource for research on the immune response to SARS-CoV-2. The samples were drawn from two sources: the first 160 participants of the ongoing ImmuneRACE study, and 950 to 1,500 subjects contributed by 6 global collaborators. Nearly every sample came with metadata listing a de-identified subject ID, COVID-19 status, age in years and sex. HLA class I and class II types, where available, came from metadata supplied by the sample provider rather than from assay-based typing. The study at large found these results: The amount of clinical and demographic metadata varied by source and participant and was provided uncurated.

Concerning this clone: It lacks a known antigen. Qualities for individual bases were not recorded, and no much larger clone is one base off.

TCRbeta CDR3 regions were amplified from genomic DNA using the immunoSEQ Assay, a bias-controlled multiplex PCR. In the authors' own workflow: The number of nucleated cells in each sample was estimated by amplification of reference gene primers within the assay. To quantify the absolute abundance of each unique TCRbeta CDR3 rearrangement, sequence reads were collapsed and filtered. For each sample, productive Simpson clonality was calculated by taking the square root of Simpson's diversity index across productive rearrangements. Imported from immuneACCESS, the table was reduced by TCRdb to in-frame sequences with V and J called. These copies leave out some clones; in studies compared against another copy, an unresolved V gene accounts for under half, and the cause of the remainder is not known. The DNA gave D and trimming, while V, J and clone size come from that table. The sample data list hundreds of thousands of clones, and roughly four fifths of these were observed just once. The ten largest clones add up to about 2.5% of the sample.

Collaborating institutions collected whole blood in K2EDTA tubes following their own protocols. Collaborator samples were shipped for TCRbeta analysis as frozen whole blood, isolated PBMCs, or DNA extracted from either sample type. The sequenced sample was peripheral blood. The TCR sequence derives from a middle-aged woman with active or convalescent COVID-19.

The DNA reads as follows: TGCGCCAGCAGCTTGGGGTCCACAGGGCTCTCTGGAAACACCATATATTTT. Its protein reads: CASSLGSTGLSGNTIYF. Recombination linked TRBV5-1 to TRBJ1-3, with TRBD1 as a weak D call on 6 bases. V is cut by 0 bases and J by 0 bases, and the space between the germline ends is 13 bases. Spanning cysteine to phenylalanine, the CDR3 consists of 17 amino acids. Only the CDR3 DNA is retained, 51 bases long and in frame from the first base. The germline V gene gives CDR1 as SGHRS and CDR2 as YFSETQ.